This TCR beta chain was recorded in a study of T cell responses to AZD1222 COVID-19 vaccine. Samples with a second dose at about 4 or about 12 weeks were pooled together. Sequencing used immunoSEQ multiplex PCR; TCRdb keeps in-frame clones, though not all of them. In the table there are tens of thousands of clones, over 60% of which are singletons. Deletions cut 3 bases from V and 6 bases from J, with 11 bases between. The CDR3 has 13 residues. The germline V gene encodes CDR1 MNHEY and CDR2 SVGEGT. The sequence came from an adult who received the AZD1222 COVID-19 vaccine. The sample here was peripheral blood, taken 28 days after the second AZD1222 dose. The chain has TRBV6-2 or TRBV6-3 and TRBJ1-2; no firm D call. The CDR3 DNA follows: TGTGCCAGCAGTTATCGGGCAGCCCATGGCTACACCTTC. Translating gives CASSYRAAHGYTF.